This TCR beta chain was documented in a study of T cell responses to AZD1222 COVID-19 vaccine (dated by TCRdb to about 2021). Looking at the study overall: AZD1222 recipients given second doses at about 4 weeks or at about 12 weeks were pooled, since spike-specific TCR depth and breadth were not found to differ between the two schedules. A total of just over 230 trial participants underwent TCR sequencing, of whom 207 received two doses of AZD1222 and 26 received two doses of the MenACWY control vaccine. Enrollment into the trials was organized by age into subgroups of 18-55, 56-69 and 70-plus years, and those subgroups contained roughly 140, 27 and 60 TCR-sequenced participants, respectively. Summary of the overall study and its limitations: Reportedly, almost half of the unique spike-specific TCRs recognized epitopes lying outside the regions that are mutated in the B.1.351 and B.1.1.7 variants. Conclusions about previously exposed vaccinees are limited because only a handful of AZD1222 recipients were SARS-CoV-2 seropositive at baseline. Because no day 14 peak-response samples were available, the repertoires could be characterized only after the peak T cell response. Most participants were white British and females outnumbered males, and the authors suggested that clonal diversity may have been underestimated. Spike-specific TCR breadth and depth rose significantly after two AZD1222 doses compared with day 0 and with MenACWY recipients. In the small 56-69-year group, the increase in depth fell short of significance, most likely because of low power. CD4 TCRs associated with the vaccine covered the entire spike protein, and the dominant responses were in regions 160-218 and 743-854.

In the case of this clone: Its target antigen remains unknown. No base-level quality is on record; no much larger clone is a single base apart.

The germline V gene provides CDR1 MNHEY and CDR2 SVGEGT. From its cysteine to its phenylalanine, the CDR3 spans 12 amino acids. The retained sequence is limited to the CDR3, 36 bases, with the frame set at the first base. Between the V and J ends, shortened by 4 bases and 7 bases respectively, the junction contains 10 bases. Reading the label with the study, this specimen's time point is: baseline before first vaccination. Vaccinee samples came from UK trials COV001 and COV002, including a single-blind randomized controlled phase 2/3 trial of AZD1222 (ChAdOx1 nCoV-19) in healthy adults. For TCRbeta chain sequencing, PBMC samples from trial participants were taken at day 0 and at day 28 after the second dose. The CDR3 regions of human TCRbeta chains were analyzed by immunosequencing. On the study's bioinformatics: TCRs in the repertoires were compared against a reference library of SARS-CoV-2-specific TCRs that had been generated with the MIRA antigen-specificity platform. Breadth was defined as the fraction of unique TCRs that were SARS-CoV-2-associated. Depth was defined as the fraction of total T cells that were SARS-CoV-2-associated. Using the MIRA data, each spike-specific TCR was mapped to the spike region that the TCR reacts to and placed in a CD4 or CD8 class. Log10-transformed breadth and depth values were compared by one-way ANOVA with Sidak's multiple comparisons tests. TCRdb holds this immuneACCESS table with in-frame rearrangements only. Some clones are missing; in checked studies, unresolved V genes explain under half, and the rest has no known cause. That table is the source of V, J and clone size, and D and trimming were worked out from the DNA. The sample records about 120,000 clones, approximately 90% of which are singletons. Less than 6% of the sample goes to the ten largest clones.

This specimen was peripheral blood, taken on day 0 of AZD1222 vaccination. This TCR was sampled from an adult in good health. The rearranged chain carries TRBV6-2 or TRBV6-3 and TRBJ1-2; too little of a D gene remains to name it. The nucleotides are TGTGCCAGCAGTTCGGCAGGTGGTGGCTACACCTTC. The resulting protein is CASSSAGGGYTF.